These 2 T cell receptor beta chains originate from one sample sequenced in a study of shared clonotypes between healthy human individuals. Libraries were prepared by immunoSEQ multiplex PCR; TCRdb keeps only in-frame clonotypes and omits some of them. This table holds some 1,400,000 clones, around 95% found once. Sequencing was done on a sample of naive CD4+ T cells sorted from blood. This sample's subset: CD45RA+ positively selected. The receptor source for this set is a man in his thirties or forties in good health.

To note about this clone: The junction shows a germline mismatch at one end, possibly a read error. The V and J genes are TRBV7-7 and TRBJ2-3, with D possibly TRBD1 on 6 matching bases. The CDR3 loop spans 13 amino acids. Germline V gene data show CDR1 as SSHAT and CDR2 as FNYEAQ (reference sequence). The CDR3 DNA is TGTGCTAGCAGCCGGGACACAGAAGATACGCAGTATTTT. Translated, it gives CASSRDTEDTQYF.

Concerning this clone: Other DNA sequences in the same sample also yield this CDR3. J is TRBJ2-1 and V is TRBV7-9, with 13 bases identical to TRBD2. The germline V gene encodes CDR1 SEHNR and CDR2 FQNEAQ (reference sequence). CDR3 size: 17 residues. V gave up 5 bases and J gave up 0 bases; unmatched junction bases: 4. CDR3: CASSPRLAGGSYNEQFF. Here the CDR3 DNA reads TGTGCCAGCAGCCCGAGACTAGCGGGAGGCTCCTACAATGAGCAGTTCTTC.